The next 18 T cell receptor beta chains were all read from a single sample in a study of shared clonotypes between healthy human individuals. Assay: immunoSEQ multiplex PCR; the TCRdb copy retains only in-frame clones and omits some. The sample contains a few million clones, about 93% of which appear only once. Terminally differentiated effector memory CD45RA+ cells were excluded from the naive CD8 cells, which were CD45RO-negative and positively selected for CCR7. Sequencing was done on a sample of naive CD8+ T cells from PBMCs. The source is a man younger than 35 in good health. Some clones in this sample may be carry-over from other donors' samples.

V gene TRBV7-9 combines with J gene TRBJ1-2; no definite D call. Trimming shortened V by 1 base and J by 3 bases, and 9 bases separated the two germline ends. Germline lookup yields CDR1 SEHNR and CDR2 FQNEAQ (reference sequence). The CDR3 runs to 14 residues. CDR3: CASSLVKAYYGYTF. The DNA of the CDR3 is TGTGCCAGCAGCTTAGTCAAGGCGTACTATGGCTACACCTTC.

The chain is built from TRBV18 and TRBJ2-2, with 13 nucleotides matching TRBD2. There are 17 residues in the CDR3. V dropped 0 bases and J dropped 7; count of bases not matched to a gene: 5. Germline V gives CDR1 KGHSH, CDR2 LQKENI. The CDR3 here is CASSPPGLAGAVGELFF. The CDR3 coding sequence is TGTGCCAGCTCACCACCTGGACTAGCGGGAGCTGTCGGGGAGCTGTTTTTT.

For this clone: Germline and junction disagree at one end, which may indicate a read error. V usage is TRBV28 and J usage is TRBJ2-1; tentatively, D is TRBD1 (6 bases). CDR1 is MDHEN and CDR2 is SYDVKM in the germline V gene. This CDR3 has 17 amino acids. The CDR3 sequence: CASRLLGVGAPYNEQFF. The CDR3 DNA reads as TGTGCCAGCAGGTTATTGGGGGTGGGGGCCCCCTACAATGAGCAGTTCTTC.

The gene calls are TRBV28 and TRBJ2-7; 12 nucleotides align to TRBD2. The length of the CDR3 is 16 residues. V gave up 5 bases and J gave up 9 bases; unmatched junction bases: 14. From germline, CDR1 is MDHEN and CDR2 SYDVKM. This CDR3 is CASSPWTSGISRGQYF. CDR3 coding DNA: TGTGCCAGCAGTCCCTGGACTAGCGGGATCTCGAGGGGGCAGTACTTC.

This sequence joins TRBV4-1 and TRBJ2-3; D is unresolved. V lost 2 bases and J 2 bases, leaving 14 bases between the germline ends. Germline values: CDR1 MGHRA, CDR2 YSYEKL. The CDR3 spans 16 residues. The CDR3 DNA sequence: TGCGCCAGCAGCCAACCGACGACCTATGTCACAGATACGCAGTATTTT. Translated: CASSQPTTYVTDTQYF.

The chain recombines TRBV5-1 with TRBJ2-1; unclear D gene. This CDR3 region has 12 residues. Trimming cost V 0 bases and J 7 bases, with 5 bases left between them. CDR1 SGHRS and CDR2 YFSETQ come from the germline V gene. The DNA of the CDR3 is TGCGCCAGCAGCTTGGTAACGAATGAGCAGTTCTTC. Residues: CASSLVTNEQFF.

V usage is TRBV7-7 and J usage is TRBJ1-1; D unclear. Germline V CDR1 and CDR2: SSHAT, FNYEAQ (reference sequence). Between the trimmed V and J ends, which lost 0 bases and 1 base, there was a span of 12 bases. The CDR3 runs to 16 residues. The DNA of the CDR3 is TGTGCCAGCAGCTTAGCGCGGGGAGGGAAGAACACTGAAGCTTTCTTT. Amino acids: CASSLARGGKNTEAFF.

The rearrangement joins TRBV19 to TRBJ1-4; TRBD1 might be the D (5 bases). The V end lost 4 bases, the J end lost 3 bases, and 21 bases lay between the germline ends. There are 18 residues in the CDR3. Germline V gene sequence: CDR1 LNHDA, CDR2 SQIVND (reference sequence). The CDR3 loop is CASSRDSGGAAANEKLFF. CDR3 bases: TGTGCCAGTAGTAGGGACTCGGGAGGTGCGGCGGCTAATGAAAAACTGTTTTTT.

The chain joins TRBV5-6 to TRBJ2-7; 9 bases match TRBD2. Trimming cost V 6 bases and J 4 bases; bases outside gene matches: 11. The germline gives CDR1 SGHDT, CDR2 YYEEEE. The CDR3 runs to 15 residues. The CDR3 is CASTLLSGRLYEQYF. The CDR3 DNA reads as TGTGCCAGCACCCTACTTAGCGGGAGACTTTACGAGCAGTACTTC. The variable domain in full, completed from reference TRBV5-6 and TRBJ2-7, reads DAGVTQSPTHLIKTRGQQVTLRCSPKSGHDTVSWYQQALGQGPQFIFQYYEEEERQRGNFPDRFSGHQFPNYSSELNVNALLLGDSALYLCASTLLSGRLYEQYFGPGTRLTVT.

This chain joins TRBV11-2 and TRBJ2-1; 7 bases agree with TRBD2. This CDR3 has 13 amino acids. Per the germline V gene, CDR1 is SGHAT and CDR2 is FQNNGV. V was clipped by 3 bases and J by 10 bases; unmatched bases: 6. The CDR3 spells CASSLRAGPEQFF. CDR3 bases: TGTGCCAGCAGCTTGCGAGCGGGACCAGAGCAGTTCTTC.

Details on this clone: Other DNA sequences in this sample translate to the same CDR3. The chain couples TRBV27 to TRBJ2-7; D not resolved. V was shortened by 3 bases and J by 2 bases, with 8 bases between the two germline ends. CDR3 length: 13 amino acids. Germline V gene lookup returns CDR1 MNHEY and CDR2 SMNVEV (reference sequence). The CDR3 reads CASSLSRTYEQYF. In DNA, the CDR3 is TGTGCCAGCAGTTTGTCCAGGACCTACGAGCAGTACTTC.

The rearrangement joins TRBV15 to TRBJ1-4, with 8 bases lining up with TRBD1. Germline loops: CDR1 LNHNV, CDR2 YYDKDF (reference sequence). The CDR3 totals 14 residues. Trimming removed 5 bases from V and 6 bases from J; junction bases left unmatched: 5. In nucleotides, the CDR3 is TGTGCCACCAGCGTAGGACAGGGCGATGAAAAACTGTTTTTT. Translation gives CATSVGQGDEKLFF.

The sample holds a few counts of this clone. The V call is TRBV27, the J call TRBJ1-1; D may be TRBD1 (6 bases). Trimming shortened V by 4 bases and J by 4 bases, and 22 bases separated the two germline ends. Germline-derived CDR1 and CDR2 are MNHEY and SMNVEV (reference sequence). The CDR3 has 17 amino acids. The CDR3 DNA reads TGTGCCAGCAGTTCCTACTACAGGGAGGGAGGCGGCACTGAAGCTTTCTTT. Translation gives CASSSYYREGGGTEAFF.

The J gene is TRBJ2-7, the V gene TRBV28, with D tentatively TRBD2 (5 bases). Per germline, CDR1 MDHEN and CDR2 SYDVKM. The V end lost 4 bases, the J end lost 1 base, and 14 bases lay between the germline ends. This CDR3 comprises 15 residues. Here the CDR3 reads CASSSWTGGSYEQYF. Here the CDR3 DNA reads TGTGCCAGCAGTTCATGGACCGGAGGATCCTACGAGCAGTACTTC.

The gene calls are TRBV28 and TRBJ2-7; 10 bases line up with TRBD2. CDR1 and CDR2 from the germline V gene are MDHEN and SYDVKM. The V and J ends lost 3 bases and 7 bases, in that order; junction bases with no gene match: 9. The CDR3 sequence is 15 residues long. The CDR3 DNA reads TGTGCCAGCAGTTTTTTTACTAGCGGGGCTATGGAGCAGTACTTC. Its protein is CASSFFTSGAMEQYF.

This chain's CDR3 is CASTDGGINEQFF. The CDR3 coding sequence is TGTGCCAGTACCGACGGCGGGATTAATGAGCAGTTCTTC. This chain uses TRBV19 with TRBJ2-1; TRBD2 might be the D (6 bases). The V end was cut by 7 bases, the J end by 7 bases, with 14 bases between. This CDR3 contains 13 residues. Per the germline V gene, CDR1 is LNHDA and CDR2 is SQIVND (reference sequence).

The J gene is TRBJ1-2, the V gene TRBV6-1; TRBD1 might be the D (5 bases). The germline CDR1 and CDR2 sequences are MNHNS and SASEGT. The CDR3 runs 16 residues. V lost 2 bases and J 4 bases, leaving 17 bases between the germline ends. The chain's CDR3 is CASSERTDNLFYGYTF. DNA for the CDR3: TGTGCCAGCAGTGAAAGAACGGACAACTTATTCTATGGCTACACCTTC.

V is TRBV7-8 and J is TRBJ2-1; TRBD2 agrees at 8 bases. The CDR3 contains 16 residues. V dropped 1 base and J dropped 3; count of bases not matched to a gene: 5. Germline V CDR1 and CDR2: SGHVS, FQNEAQ. The CDR3 sequence: CASSLVGLAGYNEQFF. DNA of the CDR3: TGTGCCAGCAGCTTAGTTGGTCTAGCGGGCTACAATGAGCAGTTCTTC.